The rows below give T cell receptor beta chains drawn from one sample of a study of blood T cell repertoires in COVID-19. Using immunoSEQ multiplex PCR, the repertoire was profiled, and TCRdb retains in-frame clones only, with some absent. The repertoire holds about 180,000 clones, with approximately 89% as singletons. Sequenced material: PBMCs or T cells enriched from blood (not recorded which). The receptors come from a woman between 35 and 50 years old with acute COVID-19. Both conserved end residues are part of each CDR3. The D gene is left open where the match is weak. Where a row states a size, it is once, few, many or the class of an expanded clone; other rows omit it.

TRBJ2-3	once	TRBD2	TRBV4-2	CASSNTAGGSTDTQYF	TGTGCCAGCAGCAATACGGCGGGGGGTAGCACAGATACGCAGTATTTT
TRBJ1-2	.	TRBD1	TRBV7-9	CAGTEATGGEGGYTF	TGTGCCGGTACTGAGGCGACAGGGGGCGAAGGTGGCTACACCTTC
TRBJ1-2	.	.	TRBV2	CASSETGAHYGYTF	TGTGCCAGCAGTGAAACAGGCGCCCACTATGGCTACACCTTC
TRBJ2-3	.	TRBD2	TRBV18	CASSPLAGGRSDTQYF	TGTGCCAGCTCGCCTCTAGCGGGGGGGCGGTCAGATACGCAGTATTTT
TRBJ2-1	.	TRBD1	TRBV7-2	CASSSGQGSNEQFF	TGTGCCAGCAGCTCCGGACAGGGAAGCAATGAGCAGTTCTTC
TRBJ2-1	once	.	TRBV4-1	CASSQERSATYNEQFF	TGCGCCAGCAGCCAAGAGAGGAGCGCGACCTACAATGAGCAGTTCTTC
TRBJ2-7	.	TRBD1	TRBV5-1	CASSLVLGQGYEQYF	TGCGCCAGCAGCTTGGTTTTGGGACAGGGCTACGAGCAGTACTTC
TRBJ1-2	.	TRBD1	TRBV4-1	CASSQSTGDRGIYGYTF	TGCGCCAGCAGCCAATCTACAGGGGACAGGGGTATCTATGGCTACACCTTC
TRBJ2-4	.	TRBD1	TRBV19	CASSNLPGQGSNIQYF	TGTGCCAGTAGTAACCTTCCGGGACAGGGGTCAAACATTCAGTACTTC
TRBJ2-1	.	TRBD2	TRBV2	CASTRGLAGGGEQFF	TGTGCCAGCACCCGAGGACTAGCGGGAGGGGGGGAGCAGTTCTTC
TRBJ1-1	.	TRBD1	TRBV29-1	CSGSPGQATEAFF	TGCAGCGGCTCGCCGGGACAGGCCACTGAAGCTTTCTTT
TRBJ2-5	.	.	TRBV12-3/TRBV12-4	CASSWGVGETQYF	TGTGCCAGCAGTTGGGGGGTTGGGGAGACCCAGTACTTC
TRBJ1-3	.	TRBD1	TRBV25-1	CASSELFRDRGTGNTIYF	TGTGCCAGCAGTGAACTATTCCGGGACAGGGGGACTGGAAACACCATATATTTT